One and the same sample provided the 12 T cell receptor beta chains below, sequenced in a study of siplizumab effects on memory and regulatory T cells (dated by TCRdb to the late 2010s). Cells from the mixed lymphocyte reactions were cocultured for about six days at 37 degrees C. No antigen is known for these receptors. Library preparation used the immunoSEQ multiplex PCR assay. This is the immuneACCESS table as TCRdb keeps it, with only in-frame sequences that have V and J called. A part of the clones is gone; compared with another copy, unresolved V genes explain less than half, and the rest is unexplained. The sample table lists approximately 10,000 clones, more than 40% of them with a count of one. Of the sample, approximately 40% falls within the top ten clones. Sequencing used CFSE-low (dividing) CD8+ T cells sorted from an allogeneic mixed lymphocyte reaction. All receptors come from a human donor in good health; the cells came from an allogeneic mixed lymphocyte reaction. Some clones in this sample may be carry-over from other donors' samples.

This clone showed up just a few times. The V call is TRBV7-9, the J call TRBJ2-7; a weak D match, TRBD1 (5 bases). This CDR3 has 14 residues. CDR1 and CDR2 from the germline V gene are SEHNR and FQNEAQ (reference sequence). Trimming removed 2 bases from V and 4 bases from J, with 12 bases in between. This CDR3 reads CASSLKAQGYEQYF. The CDR3 nucleotides read TGTGCCAGCAGCTTAAAGGCTCAGGGTTACGAGCAGTACTTC.

This clone was detected once. This sequence joins TRBV6-5 and TRBJ2-1; 7 bases align to TRBD1. Germline assignment: CDR1 MNHEY and CDR2 SVGAGI. The CDR3 has 13 amino acids. V trimming: 11 bases; J trimming: 2 bases; junction bases outside the gene matches: 6. The CDR3, as DNA: TGTGCCCTCCGGGACAGCCCCTACAATGAGCAGTTCTTC. This sequence encodes CALRDSPYNEQFF.

This clone was detected once. The chain employs TRBV27 and TRBJ2-3; 13 nucleotides align to TRBD2. The CDR3 is 16 amino acids. V shed 2 bases, J shed 6 bases, and the junction held 5 bases outside the gene matches. Germline lookup yields CDR1 MNHEY and CDR2 SMNVEV (reference sequence). CDR3 residues: CASSLLLAGGPDTQYF. The CDR3, as DNA: TGTGCCAGCAGTTTACTACTAGCGGGGGGGCCGGATACGCAGTATTTT.

The chain couples TRBV13 to TRBJ2-3; 13 bases fit TRBD2. V lost 5 bases, J lost 4 bases, and 15 bases stayed unmatched. The germline CDR1 and CDR2 sequences are PRHDT and FYEKMQ (reference sequence). The CDR3 has 19 residues. Here the CDR3 reads CASSAVELAGGPLSDTQYF. The CDR3 DNA reads as TGTGCCAGCAGCGCTGTGGAACTAGCGGGAGGGCCGTTGTCAGATACGCAGTATTTT.

The chain is built from TRBV6-8 and TRBJ2-6, with D unresolved. This CDR3 is 18 amino acids long. Germline V gene lookup returns CDR1 MNHGY and CDR2 SAAAGT. V was cut by 5 bases and J by 5 bases, with 22 bases left in between. The CDR3 loop is CASSVDHALTSRANVLTF. The DNA of the CDR3 is TGTGCCAGCAGTGTAGATCACGCTCTAACAAGTCGGGCCAACGTCCTGACTTTC.

By share of the sample, this clone is medium-sized. This chain links TRBV13 with TRBJ1-1, with no clear D. The CDR3 consists of 12 residues. Trimming pared 5 bases from V and 4 bases from J, leaving 8 bases between. Germline V lookup: CDR1 PRHDT, CDR2 FYEKMQ (reference sequence). The CDR3 bases are TGTGCCAGCAGCCAGGATGCCACTGAAGCTTTCTTT. Its translation: CASSQDATEAFF.

V usage is TRBV11-2 and J usage is TRBJ1-5, with TRBD1 identical over 7 bases. J was trimmed by 4 bases and V by 2 bases; bases with no gene match: 5. This CDR3 has 15 amino acids. The germline V gene has CDR1 SGHAT and CDR2 FQNNGV. DNA of the CDR3: TGTGCCAGCAGCTTATTCCCAGGGGGAAATCAGCCCCAGCATTTT. Encoded protein: CASSLFPGGNQPQHF.

This clone was found a few times. The chain couples TRBV27 to TRBJ2-1; 12 bases are shared with TRBD2. CDR3 length: 15 residues. CDR1 is MNHEY, CDR2 SMNVEV, per germline (reference sequence). The junction had 7 bases not matched to a gene; V was cut back by 3 bases and J by 10 bases. CDR3 sequence (DNA): TGTGCCAGCAGTTTGGGGACTAGCGGGTTATCAGAGCAGTTCTTC. Translating gives CASSLGTSGLSEQFF.

The chain employs TRBV15 and TRBJ2-3; no clear D gene. Trimming removed 2 bases at V and 6 bases at J, with 24 bases between. Germline V CDR1 and CDR2: LNHNV, YYDKDF (reference sequence). CDR3 size: 18 residues. The DNA of the CDR3 is TGTGCCACCAGCAGAAGTGTGGCGGACGCCCTCCTGGCGGATACGCAGTATTTT. The encoded protein is CATSRSVADALLADTQYF.

The chain has TRBV19 and TRBJ1-1, with no clear D. Deletions cut 4 bases from V and 0 bases from J, with 6 bases between. This CDR3 contains 13 residues. Germline lookup yields CDR1 LNHDA and CDR2 SQIVND (reference sequence). The CDR3 region has the DNA TGTGCCAGTAGTACGACACTGAACACTGAAGCTTTCTTT. Residues: CASSTTLNTEAFF.

This clone has a handful of counts. The V and J genes are TRBV5-5 and TRBJ2-7; weak D call: TRBD1 (5 bases). The V gene's germline CDR1 is SGHKS and CDR2 YYEKEE (reference sequence). The V end lost 5 bases, the J end lost 2 bases, and 11 bases lay between the germline ends. The CDR3 totals 13 residues. The CDR3 protein is CASSWGPAYEQYF. The CDR3 DNA sequence: TGTGCCAGCAGTTGGGGCCCTGCCTACGAGCAGTACTTC.

This clone was seen more than once but under ten times. The J gene is TRBJ1-2, the V gene TRBV7-9, with D hard to call. Looked up from germline, CDR1 is SEHNR and CDR2 is FQNEAQ (reference sequence). The CDR3 consists of 13 residues. V shed 3 bases and J shed 7 bases, with 12 bases lying between them. The chain's CDR3 is CASSFGEVLGYTF. The CDR3 DNA follows: TGTGCCAGCAGCTTCGGGGAAGTACTTGGCTACACCTTC.